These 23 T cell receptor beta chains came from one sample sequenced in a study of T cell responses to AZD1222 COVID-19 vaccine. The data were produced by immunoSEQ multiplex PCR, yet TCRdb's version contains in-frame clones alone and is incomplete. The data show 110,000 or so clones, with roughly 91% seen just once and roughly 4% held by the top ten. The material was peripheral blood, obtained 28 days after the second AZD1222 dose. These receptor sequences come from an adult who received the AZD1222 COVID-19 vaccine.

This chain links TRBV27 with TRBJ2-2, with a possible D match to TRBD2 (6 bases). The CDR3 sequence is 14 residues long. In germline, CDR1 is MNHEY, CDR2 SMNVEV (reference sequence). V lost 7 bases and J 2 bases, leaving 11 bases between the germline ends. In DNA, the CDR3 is TGTGCCAGCATGGTAGCGGATAACACCGGGGAGCTGTTTTTT. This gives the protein CASMVADNTGELFF.

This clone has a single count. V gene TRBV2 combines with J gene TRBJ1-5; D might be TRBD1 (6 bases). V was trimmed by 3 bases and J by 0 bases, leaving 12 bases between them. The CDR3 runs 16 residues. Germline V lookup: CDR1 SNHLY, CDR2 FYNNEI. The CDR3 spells CASSEHTGYSNQPQHF. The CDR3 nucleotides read TGTGCCAGCAGTGAGCATACAGGGTATAGCAATCAGCCCCAGCATTTT.

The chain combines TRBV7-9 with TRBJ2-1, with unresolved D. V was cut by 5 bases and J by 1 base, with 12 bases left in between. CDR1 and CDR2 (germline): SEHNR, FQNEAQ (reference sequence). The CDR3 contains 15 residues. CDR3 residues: CASSPSSRSYNEQFF. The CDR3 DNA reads TGTGCCAGCAGCCCATCGTCCCGGTCCTACAATGAGCAGTTCTTC.

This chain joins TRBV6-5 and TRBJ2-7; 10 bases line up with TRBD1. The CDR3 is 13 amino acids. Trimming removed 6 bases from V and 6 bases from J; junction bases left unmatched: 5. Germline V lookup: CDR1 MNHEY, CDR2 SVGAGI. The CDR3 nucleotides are TGTGCCAGCAGACAAGGACAGGGGGGCGAGCAGTACTTC. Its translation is CASRQGQGGEQYF.

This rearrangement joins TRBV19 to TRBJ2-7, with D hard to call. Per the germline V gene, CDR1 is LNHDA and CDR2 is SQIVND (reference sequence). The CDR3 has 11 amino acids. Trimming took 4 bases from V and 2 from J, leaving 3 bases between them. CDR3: CASSSTYEQYF. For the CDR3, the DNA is TGTGCCAGTAGTAGTACCTACGAGCAGTACTTC.

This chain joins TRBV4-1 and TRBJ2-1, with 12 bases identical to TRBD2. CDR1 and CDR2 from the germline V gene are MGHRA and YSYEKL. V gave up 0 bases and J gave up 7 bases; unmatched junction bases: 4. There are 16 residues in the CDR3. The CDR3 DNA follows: TGCGCCAGCAGCCAAGACCGGCTAGCGGGAGGGAATGAGCAGTTCTTC. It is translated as CASSQDRLAGGNEQFF.

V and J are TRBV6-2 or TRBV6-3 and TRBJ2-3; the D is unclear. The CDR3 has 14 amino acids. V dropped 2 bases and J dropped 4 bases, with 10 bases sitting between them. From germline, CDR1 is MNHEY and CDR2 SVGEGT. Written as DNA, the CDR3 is TGTGCCAGCAGTTACGGGTTAGAGGCAGATACGCAGTATTTT. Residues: CASSYGLEADTQYF.

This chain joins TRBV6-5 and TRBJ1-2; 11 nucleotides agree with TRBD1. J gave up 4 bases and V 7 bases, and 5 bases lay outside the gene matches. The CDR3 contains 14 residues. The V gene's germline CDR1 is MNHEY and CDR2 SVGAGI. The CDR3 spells CASNGQGAGYGYTF. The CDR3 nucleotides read TGTGCCAGCAACGGACAGGGGGCCGGCTATGGCTACACCTTC.

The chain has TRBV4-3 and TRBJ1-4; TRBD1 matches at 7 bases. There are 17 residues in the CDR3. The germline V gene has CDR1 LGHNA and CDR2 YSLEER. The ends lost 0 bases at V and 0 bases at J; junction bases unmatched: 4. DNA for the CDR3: TGCGCCAGCAGCCAAGATTTTGGGACAGCAACTAATGAAAAACTGTTTTTT. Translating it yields CASSQDFGTATNEKLFF.

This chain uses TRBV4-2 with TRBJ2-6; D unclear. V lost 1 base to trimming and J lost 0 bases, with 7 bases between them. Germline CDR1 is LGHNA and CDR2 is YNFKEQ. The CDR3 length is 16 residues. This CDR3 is CASSQGSGSGANVLTF. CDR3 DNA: TGTGCCAGCAGCCAAGGTTCTGGCTCTGGGGCCAACGTCCTGACTTTC.

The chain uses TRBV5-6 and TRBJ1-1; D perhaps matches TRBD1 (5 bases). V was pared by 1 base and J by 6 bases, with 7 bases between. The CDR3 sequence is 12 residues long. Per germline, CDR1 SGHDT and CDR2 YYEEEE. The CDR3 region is CASSLTGSEAFF. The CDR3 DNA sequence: TGTGCCAGCAGCTTGACAGGATCTGAAGCTTTCTTT. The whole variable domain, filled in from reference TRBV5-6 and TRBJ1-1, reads DAGVTQSPTHLIKTRGQQVTLRCSPKSGHDTVSWYQQALGQGPQFIFQYYEEEERQRGNFPDRFSGHQFPNYSSELNVNALLLGDSALYLCASSLTGSEAFFGQGTRLTVV.

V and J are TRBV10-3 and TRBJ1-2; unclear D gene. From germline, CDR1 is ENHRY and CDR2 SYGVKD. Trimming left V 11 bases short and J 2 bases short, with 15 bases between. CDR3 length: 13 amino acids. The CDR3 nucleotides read TGTGCCTGCAACACTGGAGGAAACTATGGCTACACCTTC. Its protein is CACNTGGNYGYTF.

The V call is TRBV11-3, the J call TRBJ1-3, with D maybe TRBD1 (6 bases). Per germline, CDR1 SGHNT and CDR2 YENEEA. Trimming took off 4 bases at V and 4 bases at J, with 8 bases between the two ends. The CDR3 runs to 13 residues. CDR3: CASSSGAGNTIYF. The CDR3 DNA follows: TGTGCCAGCAGCTCGGGGGCAGGAAACACCATATATTTT.

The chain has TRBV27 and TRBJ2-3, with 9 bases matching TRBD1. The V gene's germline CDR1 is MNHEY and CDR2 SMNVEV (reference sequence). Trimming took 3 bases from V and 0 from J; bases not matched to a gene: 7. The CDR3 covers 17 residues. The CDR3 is CASSFTGTGFSTDTQYF. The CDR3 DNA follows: TGTGCCAGCAGTTTCACCGGGACAGGGTTTAGCACAGATACGCAGTATTTT.

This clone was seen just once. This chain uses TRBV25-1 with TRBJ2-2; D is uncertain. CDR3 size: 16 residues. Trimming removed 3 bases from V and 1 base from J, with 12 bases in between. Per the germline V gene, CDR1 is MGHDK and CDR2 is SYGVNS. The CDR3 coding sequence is TGTGCCAGCAGTGATACCCTGCAGGAGAACACCGGGGAGCTGTTTTTT. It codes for CASSDTLQENTGELFF. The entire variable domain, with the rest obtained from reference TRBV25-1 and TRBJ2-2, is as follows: EADIYQTPRYLVIGTGKKITLECSQTMGHDKMYWYQQDPGMELHLIHYSYGVNSTEKGDLSSESTVSRIRTEHFPLTLESARPSHTSQYLCASSDTLQENTGELFFGEGSRLTVL.

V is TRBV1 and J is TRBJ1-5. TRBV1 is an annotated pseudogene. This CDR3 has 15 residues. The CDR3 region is CTSSQDPVGNQPQHF. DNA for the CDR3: TGCACCAGCAGCCAAGACCCCGTAGGGAACCAGCCCCAGCATTTT.

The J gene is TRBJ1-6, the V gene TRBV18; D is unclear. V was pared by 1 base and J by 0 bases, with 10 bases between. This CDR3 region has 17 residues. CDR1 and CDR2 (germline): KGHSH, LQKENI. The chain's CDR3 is CASSPRVESSYNSPLHF. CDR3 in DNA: TGTGCCAGCTCACCACGGGTGGAGAGCTCCTATAATTCACCCCTCCACTTT.

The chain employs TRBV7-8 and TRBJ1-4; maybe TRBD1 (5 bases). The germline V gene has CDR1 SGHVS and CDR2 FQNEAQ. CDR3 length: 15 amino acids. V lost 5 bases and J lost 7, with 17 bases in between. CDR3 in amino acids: CASSISGGASEKLFF. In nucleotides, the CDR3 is TGTGCCAGCAGCATTAGCGGGGGAGCGAGTGAAAAACTGTTTTTT.

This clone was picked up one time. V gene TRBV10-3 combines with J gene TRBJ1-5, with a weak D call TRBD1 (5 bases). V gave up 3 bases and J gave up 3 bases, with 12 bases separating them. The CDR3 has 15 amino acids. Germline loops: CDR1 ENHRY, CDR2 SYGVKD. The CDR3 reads CAISDTGRVNQPQHF. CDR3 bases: TGTGCCATCAGTGATACAGGTAGAGTCAATCAGCCCCAGCATTTT.

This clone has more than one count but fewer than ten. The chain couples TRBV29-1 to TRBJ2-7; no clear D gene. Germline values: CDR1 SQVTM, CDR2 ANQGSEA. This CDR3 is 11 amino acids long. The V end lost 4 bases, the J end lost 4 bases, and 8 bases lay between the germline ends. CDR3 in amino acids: CSVVGEYEQYF. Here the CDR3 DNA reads TGCAGCGTTGTGGGTGAATACGAGCAGTACTTC.

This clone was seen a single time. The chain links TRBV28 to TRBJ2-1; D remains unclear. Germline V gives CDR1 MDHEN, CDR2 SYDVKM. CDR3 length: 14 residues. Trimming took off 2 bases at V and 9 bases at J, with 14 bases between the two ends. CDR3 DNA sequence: TGTGCCAGCAGTTTACCGGACCAGAGAGGTGAGCAGTTCTTC. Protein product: CASSLPDQRGEQFF. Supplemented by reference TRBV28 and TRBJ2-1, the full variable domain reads DVKVTQSSRYLVKRTGEKVFLECVQDMDHENMFWYRQDPGLGLRLIYFSYDVKMKEKGDIPEGYSVSREKKERFSLILESASTNQTSMYLCASSLPDQRGEQFFGPGTRLTVL.

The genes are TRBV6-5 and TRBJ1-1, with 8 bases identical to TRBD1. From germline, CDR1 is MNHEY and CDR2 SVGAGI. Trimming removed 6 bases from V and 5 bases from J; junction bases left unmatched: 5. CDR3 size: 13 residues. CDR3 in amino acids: CASRSNRGTEAFF. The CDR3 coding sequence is TGTGCCAGCAGGTCCAACAGGGGGACTGAAGCTTTCTTT.

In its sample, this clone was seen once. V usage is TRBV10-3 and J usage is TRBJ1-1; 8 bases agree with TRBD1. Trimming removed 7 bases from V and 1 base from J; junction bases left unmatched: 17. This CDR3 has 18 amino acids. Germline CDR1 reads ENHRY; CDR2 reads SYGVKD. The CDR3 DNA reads TGTGCCATCACCCCAGGGAATACAGGGGGAAAGGGGAACACTGAAGCTTTCTTT. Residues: CAITPGNTGGKGNTEAFF.